This TCR beta chain was sequenced in a study of blood T cell repertoires in COVID-19. For the study at large: Nucleic acid was either cDNA or gDNA, and it came from T cells, B-cell-depleted T cells, or PBMCs.

The assay was immunoSEQ multiplex PCR, and TCRdb's table has in-frame clones only and misses some. The repertoire holds over 300,000 clones, with approximately 90% as singletons. Germline CDR1 reads LNHDA; CDR2 reads SQIVND (reference sequence). The J segment lost 6 bases and the V segment lost 6 bases, leaving 5 bases of the junction unmatched. There are 13 residues in the CDR3. Sequenced: PBMCs or T cells enriched from blood (not recorded which). The chain has TRBV19 and TRBJ1-2; 9 bases are a match to TRBD1. This TCR derives from a woman in her twenties or thirties with acute COVID-19. The CDR3 loop is CASRITGGDGYTF. The CDR3 nucleotides are TGTGCCAGTAGGATAACAGGGGGCGATGGCTACACCTTC.